The entry below describes one T cell receptor beta chain. Authors' methods: Reference gene primer amplification in the assay estimated nucleated cell counts. The assay was immunoSEQ multiplex PCR, and TCRdb's table has in-frame clones only and misses some. That table gives V, J and clone size, and the DNA gave D and trimming. The profile shows just over 300,000 clones, around 89% of them singletons. Adults between roughly 18 and 89 years of age took part from about two dozen US areas. Participants reported their clinical history, and cohort assignment relied on those reports. This entry belongs to a study of blood T cell repertoires in COVID-19. For the study at large: The United States, Italy and Spain provided the acute and convalescent COVID-19 samples.

The source material was PBMCs or T cells enriched from blood (not recorded which). The origin of this receptor is a woman aged 18-29 years with acute COVID-19.

CDR3 bases: TGTGCCAGCAGCCGAAGCTTTACAAGCGGGAGTGGGACAGATACGCAGTATTTT. Protein sequence: CASSRSFTSGSGTDTQYF. This chain uses TRBV6-6 with TRBJ2-3; TRBD2 agrees at 8 bases. The ends lost 6 bases at V and 3 bases at J; junction bases unmatched: 17. The CDR3 is 18 residues long. Per the germline V gene, CDR1 is MNHNY and CDR2 is SVGAGI (reference sequence).